What follows are 20 T cell receptor beta chains derived from one specimen sequenced in a study of blood T cell repertoires in COVID-19. TCRdb's table, derived via immunoSEQ multiplex PCR, lists solely in-frame clones and lacks some. The sample holds approximately 150,000 clones, about 80% seen once. Sequencing was done on a sample of peripheral blood. These TCRs come from a man aged 45 to 65 with acute or convalescent COVID-19.

The genes are TRBV19 and TRBJ2-5; possibly TRBD2 for D (5 bases). The CDR3 runs 13 residues. The germline gives CDR1 LNHDA, CDR2 SQIVND (reference sequence). V was shortened by 8 bases and J by 2 bases, with 12 bases between the two germline ends. CDR3 bases: TGTGCCAGTTCTGAAGGAGGTCAAGAGACCCAGTACTTC. Translated: CASSEGGQETQYF.

About this clone: The junction departs from germline at one end; a sequencing error may be responsible. The rearrangement joins TRBV13 to TRBJ2-5; 7 nucleotides agree with TRBD2. Germline-derived CDR1 and CDR2 are PRHDT and FYEKMQ (reference sequence). The CDR3 contains 16 residues. The CDR3 here is CASSLGVGGIRETQYF. In nucleotides, the CDR3 is TGTGCCAGCAGCCTAGGGGTCGGGGGGATTCGTGAGACCCAGTACTTC.

Points on this clone: Other DNA variants within this sample encode the same CDR3. The V and J genes are TRBV11-2 and TRBJ2-7; D is unresolved. The CDR3 runs 11 residues. Trimming stripped 3 bases from V and 2 bases from J, with 2 bases between. Germline lookup yields CDR1 SGHAT and CDR2 FQNNGV. CDR3 protein: CASSFTYEQYF. Here the CDR3 DNA reads TGTGCCAGCAGCTTTACCTACGAGCAGTACTTC.

The rearrangement joins TRBV10-2 to TRBJ1-3; D gene unclear. Trimming removed 3 bases from V and 4 bases from J, with 7 bases in between. The germline V gene encodes CDR1 WSHSY and CDR2 SAAADI. The CDR3 covers 13 residues. As DNA, the CDR3 is TGCGCCAGCAGTGAAGTCACAGGAAACACCATATATTTT. Translating gives CASSEVTGNTIYF.

This clone was counted a few times. The chain joins TRBV4-1 to TRBJ1-2, with D perhaps matching TRBD1 (6 bases). The CDR3 consists of 15 residues. Trimming took 0 bases from V and 4 from J, leaving 12 bases between them. Germline assignment: CDR1 MGHRA and CDR2 YSYEKL. The CDR3 DNA reads TGCGCCAGCAGCCAAGATCACACAGGGCCCTATGGCTACACCTTC. Translation gives CASSQDHTGPYGYTF.

The chain employs TRBV9 and TRBJ2-3, with D possibly TRBD2 on 7 matching bases. The CDR3 is made up of 14 amino acids. Germline V CDR1 and CDR2: SGDLS, YYNGEE. The V end lost 5 bases, the J end lost 0 bases, and 10 bases lay between the germline ends. The CDR3: CASRGGASTDTQYF. The CDR3 DNA reads TGTGCCAGCAGAGGGGGGGCTAGCACAGATACGCAGTATTTT.

This chain joins TRBV24-1 and TRBJ2-3; 7 bases map to TRBD1. V lost 0 bases and J lost 4; bases outside the gene matches: 3. This CDR3 comprises 15 residues. Germline lookup yields CDR1 KGHDR and CDR2 SFDVKD. The CDR3 spells CATSDLQGGPDTQYF. CDR3 in DNA: TGTGCCACCAGTGATTTGCAAGGGGGCCCAGATACGCAGTATTTT.

CDR3 residues: CASSMQGTYNEQFF. CDR3 DNA sequence: TGTGCCAGTAGTATGCAGGGAACCTACAATGAGCAGTTCTTC. The chain employs TRBV19 and TRBJ2-1; D possibly corresponds to TRBD1 (5 bases). CDR1 and CDR2 (germline): LNHDA, SQIVND (reference sequence). The CDR3 totals 14 residues. V was cut by 3 bases and J by 2 bases, with 8 bases left in between.

The chain uses TRBV29-1 and TRBJ1-1; 11 nucleotides line up with TRBD1. J was trimmed by 3 bases and V by 6 bases; bases with no gene match: 6. The CDR3 runs to 14 residues. CDR1 and CDR2 (germline): SQVTM, ANQGSEA. In nucleotides, the CDR3 is TGCAGCGTCCGAGGACAGGGGGCGGACACTGAAGCTTTCTTT. Its protein product is CSVRGQGADTEAFF.

CDR3 nucleotide sequence: TGTGCCAGCAGTGAATTGTGGGGGCTAGGTGAAAAACTGTTTTTT. Translated: CASSELWGLGEKLFF. The rearrangement links TRBV6-1 to TRBJ1-4; D might be TRBD1 (6 bases). Trimming took off 2 bases at V and 7 bases at J, with 14 bases between the two ends. The V gene's germline CDR1 is MNHNS and CDR2 SASEGT. The CDR3 spans 15 residues.

The genes are TRBV4-1 and TRBJ1-1; 11 bases align to TRBD1. J lost 3 bases, V lost 0 bases, and 3 bases had no gene match. The CDR3 extends over 16 amino acids. Germline V gives CDR1 MGHRA, CDR2 YSYEKL. The CDR3 bases are TGCGCCAGCAGCCAAGATCGGACAGGGGGCTACACTGAAGCTTTCTTT. The encoded protein is CASSQDRTGGYTEAFF.

J is TRBJ1-1 and V is TRBV3-1 (or the pseudogene TRBV3-2), with a tentative D call TRBD1 (5 bases). V was trimmed by 4 bases and J by 5 bases, leaving 20 bases between them. The CDR3 totals 16 residues. The germline V gene encodes CDR1 LGHDT and CDR2 YNNKEL (reference sequence). The CDR3 spells CASSRRVGAGWTEAFF. DNA of the CDR3: TGTGCCAGCAGCCGCCGGGTAGGGGCAGGGTGGACTGAAGCTTTCTTT.

This rearrangement joins TRBV12-3 or TRBV12-4 to TRBJ1-1; D call uncertain. This CDR3 comprises 13 residues. V was pared by 7 bases and J by 1 base, with 10 bases between. Written as DNA, the CDR3 is TGTGCCAGCATCCTAGTCGGGAACACTGAAGCTTTCTTT. It specifies CASILVGNTEAFF.

CDR3 sequence: CASSFPRGYGYTF. DNA for the CDR3: TGTGCCAGCAGTTTTCCCAGGGGGTATGGCTACACCTTC. The J gene is TRBJ1-2, the V gene TRBV28; 7 positions match TRBD1. Germline CDR1 is MDHEN and CDR2 is SYDVKM. Trimming removed 3 bases from V and 5 bases from J; junction bases left unmatched: 3. The CDR3 has 13 residues.

Comments on this clone: Other DNA sequences in this sample translate to the same CDR3. The V call is TRBV19, the J call TRBJ2-5; D remains ambiguous. Germline CDR1 LNHDA, CDR2 SQIVND (reference sequence). V lost 3 bases and J 2 bases, leaving 7 bases between the germline ends. CDR3 size: 13 residues. CDR3 in DNA: TGTGCCAGTAGTATTAACAGACAAGAGACCCAGTACTTC. Its protein product is CASSINRQETQYF.

This chain links TRBV12-3 or TRBV12-4 with TRBJ2-7, with D perhaps TRBD2 (5 bases). The V gene lost 1 base and the J gene lost 5 bases, with 6 bases spanning the gap. The CDR3 totals 12 residues. The DNA of the CDR3 is TGTGCCAGCAGTTTAGGAGGGAACGAGCAGTACGTC. Translated: CASSLGGNEQYV.

This clone was seen a single time. V is TRBV5-1 and J is TRBJ1-4, with D tentatively TRBD1 (6 bases). The CDR3 covers 17 residues. The germline V gene has CDR1 SGHRS and CDR2 YFSETQ. Trimming pared 2 bases from V and 3 bases from J, leaving 17 bases between. CDR3 protein: CASSFDPNRVANEKLFF. CDR3 bases: TGCGCCAGCAGCTTCGACCCTAACAGGGTCGCTAATGAAAAACTGTTTTTT.

This chain connects TRBV20-1 to TRBJ1-4; TRBD1 might be the D (5 bases). The germline V gene encodes CDR1 DFQATT and CDR2 SNEGSKA (reference sequence). The CDR3 totals 11 residues. V dropped 7 bases and J dropped 8 bases, with 11 bases sitting between them. The CDR3 sequence: CSGRVREKLFF. In nucleotides, the CDR3 is TGCAGTGGCAGGGTACGGGAAAAACTGTTTTTT.

This clone was seen a few times. This chain joins TRBV10-2 and TRBJ1-2; possibly TRBD1 for D (5 bases). Germline loops: CDR1 WSHSY, CDR2 SAAADI. The ends were cut back, 1 base at V and 6 bases at J, with 15 bases in the middle. This CDR3 comprises 15 residues. The CDR3 is CASSELGQGLDGYTF. As DNA, the CDR3 is TGCGCCAGCAGTGAGTTGGGGCAGGGCCTTGATGGCTACACCTTC.

The rearrangement uses TRBV29-1 and TRBJ2-3; the D gene is possibly TRBD2 (6 bases). Germline V gene lookup returns CDR1 SQVTM and CDR2 ANQGSEA. The CDR3 is made up of 12 amino acids. The V end lost 7 bases, the J end lost 4 bases, and 12 bases lay between the germline ends. CDR3 sequence: CSGRRGSDTQYF. In DNA form, the CDR3 reads TGCAGCGGGAGGAGGGGTTCAGATACGCAGTATTTT.